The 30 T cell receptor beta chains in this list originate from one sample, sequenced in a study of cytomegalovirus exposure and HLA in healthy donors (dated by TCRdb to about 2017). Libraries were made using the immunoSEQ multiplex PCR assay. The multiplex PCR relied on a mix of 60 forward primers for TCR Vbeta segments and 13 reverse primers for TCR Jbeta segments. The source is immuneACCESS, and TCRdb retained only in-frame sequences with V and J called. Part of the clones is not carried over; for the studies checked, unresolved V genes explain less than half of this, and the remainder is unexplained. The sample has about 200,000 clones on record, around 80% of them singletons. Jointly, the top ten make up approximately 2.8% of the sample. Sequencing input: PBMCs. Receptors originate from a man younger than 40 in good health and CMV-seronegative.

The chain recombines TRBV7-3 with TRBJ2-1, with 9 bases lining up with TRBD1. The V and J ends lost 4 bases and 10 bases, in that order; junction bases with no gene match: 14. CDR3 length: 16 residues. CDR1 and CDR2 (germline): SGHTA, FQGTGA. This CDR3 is CASSSRRDRVPREQFF. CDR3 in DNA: TGTGCCAGCAGCTCTCGACGGGACAGGGTGCCCCGCGAGCAGTTCTTC.

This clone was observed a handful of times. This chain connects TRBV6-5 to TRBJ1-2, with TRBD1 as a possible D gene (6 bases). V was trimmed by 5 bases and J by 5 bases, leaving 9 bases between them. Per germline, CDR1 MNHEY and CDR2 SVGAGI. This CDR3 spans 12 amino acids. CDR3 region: CASSVTGYGYTF. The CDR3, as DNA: TGTGCCAGCAGTGTAACAGGGTATGGCTACACCTTC.

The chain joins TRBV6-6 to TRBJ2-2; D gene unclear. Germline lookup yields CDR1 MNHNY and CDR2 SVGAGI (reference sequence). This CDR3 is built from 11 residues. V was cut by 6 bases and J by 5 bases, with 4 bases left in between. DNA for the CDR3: TGTGCCAGCAGGGCTACCGGGGAGCTGTTTTTT. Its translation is CASRATGELFF.

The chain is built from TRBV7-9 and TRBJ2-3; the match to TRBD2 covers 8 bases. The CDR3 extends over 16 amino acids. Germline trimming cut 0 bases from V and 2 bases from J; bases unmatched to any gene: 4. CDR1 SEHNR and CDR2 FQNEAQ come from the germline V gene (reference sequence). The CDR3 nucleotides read TGTGCCAGCAGCTTAGCAGGCGGGGGGAACACAGATACGCAGTATTTT. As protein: CASSLAGGGNTDTQYF.

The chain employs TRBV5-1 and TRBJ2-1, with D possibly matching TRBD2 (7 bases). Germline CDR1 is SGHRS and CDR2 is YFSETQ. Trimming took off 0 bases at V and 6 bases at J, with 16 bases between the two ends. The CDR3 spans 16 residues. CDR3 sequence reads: CASSLVGGALGNEQFF. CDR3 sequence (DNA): TGCGCCAGCAGCTTGGTAGGGGGGGCTCTGGGCAATGAGCAGTTCTTC.

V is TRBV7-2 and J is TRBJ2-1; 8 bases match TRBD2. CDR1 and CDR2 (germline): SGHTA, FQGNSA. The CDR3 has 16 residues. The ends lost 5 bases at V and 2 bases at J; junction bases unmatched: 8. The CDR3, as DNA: TGTGCCAGCAGCGCGTACGGGGGGGCCCCCTACAATGAGCAGTTCTTC. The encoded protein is CASSAYGGAPYNEQFF.

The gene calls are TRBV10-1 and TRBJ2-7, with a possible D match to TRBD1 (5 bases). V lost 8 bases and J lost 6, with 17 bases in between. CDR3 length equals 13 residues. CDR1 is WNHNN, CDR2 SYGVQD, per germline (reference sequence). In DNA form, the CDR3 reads TGCGCCAGCGGGGCGGACCTGTTAACCGAGCAGTACTTC. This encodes CASGADLLTEQYF.

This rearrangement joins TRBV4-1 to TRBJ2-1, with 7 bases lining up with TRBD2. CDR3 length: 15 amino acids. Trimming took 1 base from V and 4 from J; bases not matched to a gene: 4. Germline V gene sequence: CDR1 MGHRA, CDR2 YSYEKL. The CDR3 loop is CASSQGSGGYNEQFF. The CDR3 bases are TGCGCCAGCAGCCAAGGGTCGGGGGGATACAATGAGCAGTTCTTC.

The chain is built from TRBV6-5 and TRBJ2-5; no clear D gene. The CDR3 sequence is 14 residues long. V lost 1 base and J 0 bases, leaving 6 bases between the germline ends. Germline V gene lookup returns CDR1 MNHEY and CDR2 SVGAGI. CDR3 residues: CASSYFRNQETQYF. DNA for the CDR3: TGTGCCAGCAGTTACTTTAGAAACCAAGAGACCCAGTACTTC.

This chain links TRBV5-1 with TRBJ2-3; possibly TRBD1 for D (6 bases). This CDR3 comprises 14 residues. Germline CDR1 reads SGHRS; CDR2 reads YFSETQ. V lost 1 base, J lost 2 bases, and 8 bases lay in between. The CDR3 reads CASSLTGHTDTQYF. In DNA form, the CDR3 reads TGCGCCAGCAGCTTGACAGGGCACACAGATACGCAGTATTTT.

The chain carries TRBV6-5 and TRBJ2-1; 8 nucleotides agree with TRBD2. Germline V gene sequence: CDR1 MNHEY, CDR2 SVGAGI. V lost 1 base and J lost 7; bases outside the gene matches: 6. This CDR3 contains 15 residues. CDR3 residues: CASSYLIRGGNEQFF. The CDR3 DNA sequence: TGTGCCAGCAGTTACTTGATTCGGGGGGGGAATGAGCAGTTCTTC.

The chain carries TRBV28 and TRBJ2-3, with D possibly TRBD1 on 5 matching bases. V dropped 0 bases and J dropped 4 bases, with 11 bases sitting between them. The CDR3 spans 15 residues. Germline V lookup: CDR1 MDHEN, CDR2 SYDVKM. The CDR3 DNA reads TGTGCCAGCAGTTTATGGCCGGAAGGGGCAGATACGCAGTATTTT. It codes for CASSLWPEGADTQYF.

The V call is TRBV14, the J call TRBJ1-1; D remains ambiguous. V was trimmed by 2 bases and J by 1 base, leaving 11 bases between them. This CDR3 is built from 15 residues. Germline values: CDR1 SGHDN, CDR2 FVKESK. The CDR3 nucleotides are TGTGCCAGCAGCCAACTGCGTGGGCCGAACACTGAAGCTTTCTTT. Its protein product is CASSQLRGPNTEAFF.

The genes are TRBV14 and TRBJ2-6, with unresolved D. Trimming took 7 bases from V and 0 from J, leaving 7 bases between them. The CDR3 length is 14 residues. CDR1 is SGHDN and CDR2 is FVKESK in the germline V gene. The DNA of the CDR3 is TGTGCCAGCAAGCCGCACTCTGGGGCCAACGTCCTGACTTTC. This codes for CASKPHSGANVLTF. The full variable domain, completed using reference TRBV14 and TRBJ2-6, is EAGVTQFPSHSVIEKGQTVTLRCDPISGHDNLYWYRRVMGKEIKFLLHFVKESKQDESGMPNNRFLAERTGGTYSTLKVQPAELEDSGVYFCASKPHSGANVLTFGAGSRLTVL.

This CDR3 reads CASSLLPGSYEQYF. CDR3 nucleotides: TGTGCCAGCAGCTTACTCCCAGGGTCCTACGAGCAGTACTTC. V is TRBV7-9 and J is TRBJ2-7; tentatively, D is TRBD1 (5 bases). V lost 2 bases and J 1 base, leaving 9 bases between the germline ends. The CDR3 has 14 residues. Per germline, CDR1 SEHNR and CDR2 FQNEAQ (reference sequence).

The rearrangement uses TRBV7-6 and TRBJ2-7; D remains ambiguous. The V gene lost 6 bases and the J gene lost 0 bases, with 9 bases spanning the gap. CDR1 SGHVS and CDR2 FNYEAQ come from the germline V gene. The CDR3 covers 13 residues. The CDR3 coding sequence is TGTGCCAGCAGTCCTAGGAGCTCCTACGAGCAGTACTTC. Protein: CASSPRSSYEQYF.

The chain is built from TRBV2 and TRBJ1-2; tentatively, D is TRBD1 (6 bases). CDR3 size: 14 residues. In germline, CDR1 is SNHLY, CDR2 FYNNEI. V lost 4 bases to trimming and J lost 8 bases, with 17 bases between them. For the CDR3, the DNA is TGTGCCAGCAGTGGGGACGGGGGGCCGGGCGGCTACACCTTC. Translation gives CASSGDGGPGGYTF.

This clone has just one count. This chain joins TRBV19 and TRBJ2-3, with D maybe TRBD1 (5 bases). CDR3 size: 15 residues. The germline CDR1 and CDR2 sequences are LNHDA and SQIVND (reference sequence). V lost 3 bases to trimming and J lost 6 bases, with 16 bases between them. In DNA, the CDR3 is TGTGCCAGTAGTATTTATGACAGCGCCATGGATACGCAGTATTTT. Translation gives CASSIYDSAMDTQYF.

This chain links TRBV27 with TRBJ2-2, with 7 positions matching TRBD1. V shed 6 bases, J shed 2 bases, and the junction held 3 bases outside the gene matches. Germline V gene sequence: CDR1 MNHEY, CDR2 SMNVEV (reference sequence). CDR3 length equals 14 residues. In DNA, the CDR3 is TGTGCCAGCAGCAACAGGGGCAACACCGGGGAGCTGTTTTTT. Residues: CASSNRGNTGELFF.

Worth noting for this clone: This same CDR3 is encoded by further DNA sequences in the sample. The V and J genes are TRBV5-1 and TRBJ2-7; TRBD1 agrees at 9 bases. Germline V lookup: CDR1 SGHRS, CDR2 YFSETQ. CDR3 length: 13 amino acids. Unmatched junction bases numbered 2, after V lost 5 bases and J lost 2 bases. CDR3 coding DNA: TGCGCCAGCAGTAGGACAGGGGCCTACGAGCAGTACTTC. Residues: CASSRTGAYEQYF.

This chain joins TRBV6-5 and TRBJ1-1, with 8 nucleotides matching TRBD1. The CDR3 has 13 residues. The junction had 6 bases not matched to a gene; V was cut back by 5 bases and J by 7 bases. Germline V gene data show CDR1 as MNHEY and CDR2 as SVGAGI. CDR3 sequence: CASSETGGIEAFF. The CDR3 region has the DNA TGTGCCAGCAGTGAAACAGGGGGTATTGAAGCTTTCTTT.

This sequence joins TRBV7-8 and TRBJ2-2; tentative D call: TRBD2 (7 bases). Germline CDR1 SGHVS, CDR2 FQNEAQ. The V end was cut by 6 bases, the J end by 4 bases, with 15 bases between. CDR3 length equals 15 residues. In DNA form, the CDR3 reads TGTGCCAGCAGATTTCAGGGAGGGGGCACCGGGGAGCTGTTTTTT. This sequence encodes CASRFQGGGTGELFF.

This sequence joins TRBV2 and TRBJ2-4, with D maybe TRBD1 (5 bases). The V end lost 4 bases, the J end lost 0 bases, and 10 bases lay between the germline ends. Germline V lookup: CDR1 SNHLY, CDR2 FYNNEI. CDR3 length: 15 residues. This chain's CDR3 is CASSVDRLAKNIQYF. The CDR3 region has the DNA TGTGCCAGCAGTGTCGACAGACTAGCCAAAAACATTCAGTACTTC.

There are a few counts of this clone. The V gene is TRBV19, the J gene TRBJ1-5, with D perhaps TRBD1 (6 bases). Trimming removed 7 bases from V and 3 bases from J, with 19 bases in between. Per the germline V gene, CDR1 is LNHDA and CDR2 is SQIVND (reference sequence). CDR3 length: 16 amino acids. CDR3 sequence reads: CASNRGAAQNNQPQHF. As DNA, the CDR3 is TGTGCCAGTAACCGGGGGGCGGCCCAAAACAATCAGCCCCAGCATTTT. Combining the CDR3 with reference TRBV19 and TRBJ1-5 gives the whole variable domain DGGITQSPKYLFRKEGQNVTLSCEQNLNHDAMYWYRQDPGQGLRLIYYSQIVNDFQKGDIAEGYSVSREKKESFPLTVTSAQKNPTAFYLCASNRGAAQNNQPQHFGDGTRLSIL.

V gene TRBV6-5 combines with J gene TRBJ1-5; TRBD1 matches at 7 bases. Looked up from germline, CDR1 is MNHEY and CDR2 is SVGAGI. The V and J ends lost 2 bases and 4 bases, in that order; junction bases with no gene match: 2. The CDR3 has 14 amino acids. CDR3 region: CASSYRQGNQPQHF. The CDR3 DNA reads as TGTGCCAGCAGTTACCGACAGGGAAATCAGCCCCAGCATTTT.

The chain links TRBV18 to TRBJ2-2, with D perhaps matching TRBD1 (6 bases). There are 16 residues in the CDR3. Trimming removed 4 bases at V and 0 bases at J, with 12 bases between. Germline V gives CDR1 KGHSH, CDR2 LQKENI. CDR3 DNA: TGTGCCAGCTCACTTCAGGGGCGTACGAACACCGGGGAGCTGTTTTTT. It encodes CASSLQGRTNTGELFF.

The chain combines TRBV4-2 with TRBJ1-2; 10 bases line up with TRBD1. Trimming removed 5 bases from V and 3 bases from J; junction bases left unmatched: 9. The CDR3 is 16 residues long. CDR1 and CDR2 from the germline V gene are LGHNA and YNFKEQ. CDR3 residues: CASSSRDRGSDYGYTF. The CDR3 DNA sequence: TGTGCCAGCAGCTCCCGGGACAGGGGTAGCGACTATGGCTACACCTTC.

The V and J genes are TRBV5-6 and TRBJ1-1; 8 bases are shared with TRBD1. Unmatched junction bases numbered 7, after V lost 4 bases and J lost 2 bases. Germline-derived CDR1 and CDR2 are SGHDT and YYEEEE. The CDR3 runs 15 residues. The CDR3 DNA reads TGTGCCAGCAGCGGGACAGGTTGGGGCAACACTGAAGCTTTCTTT. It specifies CASSGTGWGNTEAFF. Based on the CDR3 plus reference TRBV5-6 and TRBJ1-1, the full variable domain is DAGVTQSPTHLIKTRGQQVTLRCSPKSGHDTVSWYQQALGQGPQFIFQYYEEEERQRGNFPDRFSGHQFPNYSSELNVNALLLGDSALYLCASSGTGWGNTEAFFGQGTRLTVV.

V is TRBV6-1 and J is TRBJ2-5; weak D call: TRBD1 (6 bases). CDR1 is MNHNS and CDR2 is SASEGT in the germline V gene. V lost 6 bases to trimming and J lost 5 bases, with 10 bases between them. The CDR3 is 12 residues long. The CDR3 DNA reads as TGTGCCAGCAGGCAGGGGTTGGAGACCCAGTACTTC. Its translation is CASRQGLETQYF.

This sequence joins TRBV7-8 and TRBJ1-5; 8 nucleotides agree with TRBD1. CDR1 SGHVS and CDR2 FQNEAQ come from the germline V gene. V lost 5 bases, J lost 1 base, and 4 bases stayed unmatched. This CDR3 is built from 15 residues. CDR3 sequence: CASSLQGVSNQPQHF. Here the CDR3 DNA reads TGTGCCAGCAGCCTACAGGGGGTGAGCAATCAGCCCCAGCATTTT. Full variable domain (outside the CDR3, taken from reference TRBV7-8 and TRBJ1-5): GAGVSQSPRYKVAKRGQDVALRCDPISGHVSLFWYQQALGQGPEFLTYFQNEAQLDKSGLPSDRFFAERPEGSVSTLKIQRTQQEDSAVYLCASSLQGVSNQPQHFGDGTRLSIL.